These 16 T cell receptor beta chains came from one sample sequenced in a study of blood T cell repertoires in COVID-19. Sequencing used immunoSEQ multiplex PCR; TCRdb keeps in-frame clones, though not all of them. This sample has 250,000 to 350,000 clones, with around 90% found just once. The sequenced material came from PBMCs or T cells enriched from blood (not recorded which). These receptors came from a woman younger than 35 with acute COVID-19.

The chain uses TRBV28 and TRBJ2-3, with a possible D match to TRBD2 (6 bases). Germline V gene data show CDR1 as MDHEN and CDR2 as SYDVKM. The CDR3 has 13 residues. Trimming left V 7 bases short and J 1 base short, with 9 bases between. For the CDR3, the DNA is TGTGCCAGCACCGGCGGGGGCACAGATACGCAGTATTTT. Its protein is CASTGGGTDTQYF.

V usage is TRBV27 and J usage is TRBJ1-5, with 7 bases that match TRBD1. Germline assignment: CDR1 MNHEY and CDR2 SMNVEV (reference sequence). The CDR3 extends over 17 amino acids. After removal of 4 bases from V and 2 bases from J, the junction contained 11 bases not matched to a gene. This CDR3 reads CASSSNGGGLGNQPQHF. CDR3 nucleotides: TGTGCCAGCAGTTCGAACGGAGGGGGCCTCGGCAATCAGCCCCAGCATTTT.

This clone was seen only once. The CDR3 DNA sequence: TGTGCCAGCAGCTCAGGGGCGCCAGATGGCTACACCTTC. It encodes CASSSGAPDGYTF. The gene calls are TRBV9 and TRBJ1-2; a weak D match, TRBD1 (6 bases). V lost 4 bases and J lost 6, with 13 bases in between. CDR1 and CDR2 (germline): SGDLS, YYNGEE. The CDR3 has 13 amino acids.

V and J are TRBV9 and TRBJ1-3, with unresolved D. The germline V gene has CDR1 SGDLS and CDR2 YYNGEE. The CDR3 sequence is 13 residues long. Trimming cost V 4 bases and J 4 bases, with 9 bases left between them. The CDR3 DNA follows: TGTGCCAGCAGCCCGACGGGGGGAAACACCATATATTTT. Its translation is CASSPTGGNTIYF.

V is TRBV27 and J is TRBJ2-1; 7 nucleotides line up with TRBD2. The V segment lost 0 bases and the J segment 3 bases; nucleotides outside the gene matches: 8. The length of the CDR3 is 17 residues. Germline CDR1 reads MNHEY; CDR2 reads SMNVEV (reference sequence). This chain's CDR3 is CASSLSLTGGRYNEQFF. The CDR3 DNA is TGTGCCAGCAGTTTATCCCTAACGGGAGGCCGCTACAATGAGCAGTTCTTC.

This chain connects TRBV6-5 to TRBJ2-5, with 7 nucleotides matching TRBD1. The CDR3 is 14 residues long. The J segment lost 2 bases and the V segment lost 6 bases, leaving 6 bases of the junction unmatched. CDR1 and CDR2 from the germline V gene are MNHEY and SVGAGI. The CDR3 nucleotides read TGTGCCAGCAGCCGAGCCAGGGGGCAAGAGACCCAGTACTTC. This translates into CASSRARGQETQYF.

The V gene is TRBV19, the J gene TRBJ2-5; TRBD1 agrees at 10 bases. The CDR3 spans 13 residues. The germline V gene has CDR1 LNHDA and CDR2 SQIVND (reference sequence). V was clipped by 5 bases and J by 4 bases; unmatched bases: 1. The CDR3 DNA follows: TGTGCCAGTAGTGGGACAGGGGTAGAGACCCAGTACTTC. Its protein product is CASSGTGVETQYF.

This clone has a handful of counts. V is TRBV7-3 and J is TRBJ2-1, with D tentatively TRBD1 (5 bases). V was cut by 2 bases and J by 10 bases, with 18 bases left in between. CDR3 length: 15 amino acids. CDR1 and CDR2 from the germline V gene are SGHTA and FQGTGA. As DNA, the CDR3 is TGTGCCAGCAGCTTAGAAGGTTTGGCAGGGCAAGAGCAGTTCTTC. Protein: CASSLEGLAGQEQFF.

This clone showed up just once. The chain recombines TRBV2 with TRBJ2-2, with 7 nucleotides matching TRBD1. CDR3 size: 15 residues. CDR1 and CDR2 (germline): SNHLY, FYNNEI. V shed 5 bases and J 0 bases; nucleotides not matched to a gene: 3. The CDR3 nucleotides read TGTGCCAGCAGTCGGGACAGACCGAACACCGGGGAGCTGTTTTTT. Protein product: CASSRDRPNTGELFF.

This clone came up a few times. The V gene is TRBV3-1 (or the pseudogene TRBV3-2), the J gene TRBJ2-2; 12 positions agree with TRBD2. Per the germline V gene, CDR1 is LGHDT and CDR2 is YNNKEL (reference sequence). The CDR3 is 17 amino acids. V lost 0 bases and J lost 6; bases outside the gene matches: 5. CDR3 protein: CASSQDSLAGGAGELFF. The CDR3, as DNA: TGTGCCAGCAGCCAAGATAGTCTAGCGGGAGGGGCCGGGGAGCTGTTTTTT.

The genes are TRBV6-5 and TRBJ2-7, with D possibly matching TRBD2 (6 bases). CDR1 MNHEY and CDR2 SVGAGI come from the germline V gene. Trimming took 5 bases from V and 0 from J, leaving 11 bases between them. The CDR3 loop spans 14 amino acids. In DNA form, the CDR3 reads TGTGCCAGCAGTACCGGGGGTTTCTCCTACGAGCAGTACTTC. Translating gives CASSTGGFSYEQYF.

This chain links TRBV19 with TRBJ2-7, with a possible D match to TRBD2 (7 bases). Deletions cut 3 bases from V and 1 base from J, with 13 bases between. This CDR3 is 15 amino acids long. Germline V gene data show CDR1 as LNHDA and CDR2 as SQIVND (reference sequence). The CDR3 protein is CASSIRGGSSYEQYF. CDR3 sequence (DNA): TGTGCCAGTAGTATCAGGGGCGGGAGTTCCTACGAGCAGTACTTC.

This chain joins TRBV24-1 and TRBJ2-1; TRBD2 matches at 13 bases. The CDR3 runs to 16 residues. Germline V lookup: CDR1 KGHDR, CDR2 SFDVKD. V lost 5 bases, J lost 7 bases, and 7 bases stayed unmatched. CDR3 sequence reads: CATSATGTSGNNEQFF. DNA of the CDR3: TGTGCCACCAGTGCGACCGGGACTAGCGGGAATAATGAGCAGTTCTTC.

The chain links TRBV15 to TRBJ1-1; TRBD1 aligns across 12 bases. Germline CDR1 is LNHNV and CDR2 is YYDKDF (reference sequence). This CDR3 contains 15 residues. V dropped 0 bases and J dropped 10; count of bases not matched to a gene: 6. CDR3 protein: CATSREYGTGGLAFF. The CDR3 DNA reads as TGTGCCACCAGCAGAGAATACGGGACAGGGGGCTTAGCTTTCTTT.

The J gene is TRBJ1-4, the V gene TRBV25-1; possibly TRBD1 for D (5 bases). The V end lost 5 bases, the J end lost 5 bases, and 12 bases lay between the germline ends. Germline V gene sequence: CDR1 MGHDK, CDR2 SYGVNS. This CDR3 is built from 14 residues. The CDR3 DNA reads TGTGCCAGCAGTCTGACAGCCCTGAATGAAAAACTGTTTTTT. Translating it yields CASSLTALNEKLFF. Together with reference TRBV25-1 and TRBJ1-4, the CDR3 gives the full variable domain: EADIYQTPRYLVIGTGKKITLECSQTMGHDKMYWYQQDPGMELHLIHYSYGVNSTEKGDLSSESTVSRIRTEHFPLTLESARPSHTSQYLCASSLTALNEKLFFGSGTQLSVL.

The chain joins TRBV5-1 to TRBJ2-5; 8 bases fit TRBD1. The germline V gene has CDR1 SGHRS and CDR2 YFSETQ. This CDR3 comprises 15 residues. Losses at the gene ends were 1 base for V and 5 bases for J; bases not matched to a gene: 7. The CDR3 reads CASSLSPGGVETQYF. The CDR3 bases are TGCGCCAGCAGCTTGAGTCCAGGGGGCGTGGAGACCCAGTACTTC.